The 21 T cell receptor beta chains below come from one sample, sequenced in a study of blood T cells in healthy people across ages. A second PCR, run for about 7 to 11 cycles, used a sample-barcoded 5' primer plus a J-beta primer mix. TCRdb reprocessed the 5' RACE reads with MiXCR, giving one entry per CDR3 protein. The sample yields some 1.7 million distinct CDR3 sequences, about 28% seen once. Sequenced: blood. These receptors were taken from a young woman in good health.

This clonotype came up a few times. The chain is built from TRBV20-1 and TRBJ1-5; possibly TRBD1 for D (5 bases). Deletions cut 4 bases from V and 2 bases from J, with 15 bases between. The CDR3 is made up of 15 amino acids. Germline V CDR1 and CDR2: DFQATT, SNEGSKA (reference sequence). The CDR3 protein is CSANGGGGGNQPQHF. In DNA form, the CDR3 reads TGCAGTGCTAACGGTGGGGGGGGAGGCAATCAGCCCCAGCATTTT.

The chain uses TRBV5-1 and TRBJ1-2, with 7 bases matching TRBD1. CDR1 is SGHRS and CDR2 is YFSETQ in the germline V gene. The CDR3 is 13 amino acids. V dropped 4 bases and J dropped 6; count of bases not matched to a gene: 6. This CDR3 is CASSPGTVDGYTF. The CDR3 nucleotides read TGCGCCAGCAGCCCTGGGACAGTGGATGGCTACACCTTC.

The chain is built from TRBV9 and TRBJ1-2; TRBD1 might be the D (5 bases). V lost 4 bases and J lost 8, with 12 bases in between. This CDR3 spans 12 amino acids. Germline CDR1 SGDLS, CDR2 YYNGEE. CDR3 protein: CASSIGGDGYTF. In nucleotides, the CDR3 is TGTGCCAGCAGCATTGGGGGGGACGGCTACACCTTC.

This clonotype has just one count. V gene TRBV9 combines with J gene TRBJ2-5; TRBD2 might be the D (6 bases). The length of the CDR3 is 15 residues. V gave up 1 base and J gave up 3 bases, with 13 bases separating them. Looked up from germline, CDR1 is SGDLS and CDR2 is YYNGEE. The chain's CDR3 is CASSVRLAREETQYF. In DNA form, the CDR3 reads TGTGCCAGCAGCGTAAGGCTAGCGAGAGAAGAGACCCAGTACTTC.

This clonotype showed up just once. The chain has TRBV13 and TRBJ1-1; no clear D. Germline V gene lookup returns CDR1 PRHDT and CDR2 FYEKMQ (reference sequence). CDR3 length: 14 residues. Trimming removed 5 bases from V and 3 bases from J, with 13 bases in between. The CDR3 region is CASSQLERHTEAFF. CDR3 DNA sequence: TGTGCCAGCAGCCAACTCGAAAGACACACTGAAGCTTTCTTT.

In this sample, this clonotype turned up many times. The chain couples TRBV7-2 to TRBJ2-5; TRBD2 agrees at 9 bases. Germline lookup yields CDR1 SGHTA and CDR2 FQGNSA. This CDR3 spans 15 amino acids. J lost 1 base, V lost 4 bases, and 4 bases had no gene match. The CDR3 sequence: CASSWIAGAQETQYF. CDR3 nucleotide sequence: TGTGCCAGCAGCTGGATAGCGGGAGCCCAAGAGACCCAGTACTTC.

The chain links TRBV18 to TRBJ2-7; D remains unclear. Germline CDR1 reads KGHSH; CDR2 reads LQKENI. Trimming stripped 0 bases from V and 3 bases from J, with 6 bases between. The CDR3 is made up of 13 amino acids. CDR3 region: CASSPPNLYEQYF. DNA of the CDR3: TGTGCCAGCTCACCACCTAATCTCTACGAGCAGTACTTC.

The rearrangement uses TRBV4-2 and TRBJ1-5; no clear D. V gave up 1 base and J gave up 0 bases, with 16 bases separating them. Germline CDR1 and CDR2: LGHNA and YNFKEQ. This CDR3 has 18 residues. The CDR3 DNA sequence: TGTGCCAGCAGCCAAGTTCTGAGTTTTTCCTATAGCAATCAGCCCCAGCATTTT. Translation gives CASSQVLSFSYSNQPQHF.

This clonotype was seen a handful of times. The chain has TRBV12-3 or TRBV12-4 and TRBJ1-2; perhaps TRBD1 as D (5 bases). V shed 1 base and J shed 8 bases, with 11 bases lying between them. This CDR3 has 13 amino acids. CDR3 amino acids: CASSLGTTRGYTF. In nucleotides, the CDR3 is TGTGCCAGCAGTTTAGGGACAACGAGGGGCTACACCTTC.

The chain employs TRBV28 and TRBJ1-1; 9 positions agree with TRBD1. The CDR3 totals 15 residues. Losses at the gene ends were 8 bases for V and 0 bases for J; bases not matched to a gene: 7. Germline V lookup: CDR1 MDHEN, CDR2 SYDVKM. CDR3 in amino acids: CASGDGQGLNTEAFF. As DNA, the CDR3 is TGTGCCAGCGGGGATGGACAGGGGTTGAACACTGAAGCTTTCTTT. The whole variable domain, remainder taken from reference TRBV28 and TRBJ1-1, is DVKVTQSSRYLVKRTGEKVFLECVQDMDHENMFWYRQDPGLGLRLIYFSYDVKMKEKGDIPEGYSVSREKKERFSLILESASTNQTSMYLCASGDGQGLNTEAFFGQGTRLTVV.

This clonotype was counted at least ten times. The chain carries TRBV7-8 and TRBJ2-4, with D perhaps matching TRBD2 (6 bases). Germline-derived CDR1 and CDR2 are SGHVS and FQNEAQ. This CDR3 region has 13 residues. V dropped 2 bases and J dropped 7 bases, with 9 bases sitting between them. CDR3 protein: CASSLPRENIQYF. For the CDR3, the DNA is TGTGCCAGCAGCTTACCCCGGGAGAACATTCAGTACTTC. The whole variable domain, remainder taken from reference TRBV7-8 and TRBJ2-4, is GAGVSQSPRYKVAKRGQDVALRCDPISGHVSLFWYQQALGQGPEFLTYFQNEAQLDKSGLPSDRFFAERPEGSVSTLKIQRTQQEDSAVYLCASSLPRENIQYFGAGTRLSVL.

The chain links TRBV27 to TRBJ2-3, with D possibly being TRBD1 or TRBD2 (6 bases each). Germline V gene data show CDR1 as MNHEY and CDR2 as SMNVEV (reference sequence). The V gene lost 8 bases and the J gene lost 2 bases, with 17 bases spanning the gap. The CDR3 is 15 amino acids. In DNA, the CDR3 is TGTGCCAGCGGGGGGCACATTAGAGACACAGATACGCAGTATTTT. As protein: CASGGHIRDTDTQYF.

The gene calls are TRBV29-1 and TRBJ1-2; tentatively, D is TRBD1 (6 bases). The V gene's germline CDR1 is SQVTM and CDR2 ANQGSEA. The CDR3 length is 11 residues. Trimming took off 7 bases at V and 3 bases at J, with 9 bases between the two ends. CDR3 sequence (DNA): TGCAGCGCTGGACAGCACTATGGCTACACCTTC. It is translated as CSAGQHYGYTF. The full variable domain, in which reference TRBV29-1 and TRBJ1-2 provide the parts outside the CDR3, is SAVISQKPSRDICQRGTSLTIQCQVDSQVTMMFWYRQQPGQSLTLIATANQGSEATYESGFVIDKFPISRPNLTFSTLTVSNMSPEDSSIYLCSAGQHYGYTFGSGTRLTVV.

In its sample, this clonotype was seen a few times. This sequence joins TRBV5-1 and TRBJ2-4, with 10 bases fitting TRBD2. The J call may not be correct, given that the DNA end is closer to TRBJ2-7. The CDR3 length is 16 residues. Germline V lookup: CDR1 SGHRS, CDR2 YFSETQ. CDR3 residues: CASSYTGTSATYEQYF. In nucleotides, the CDR3 is TGCGCCAGCAGCTACACCGGGACTAGCGCGACCTACGAGCAGTACTTC.

The CDR3 bases are TGTGCCAGCAGAATCCCCCCCGGGTGGGGCTACACCTTC. Protein product: CASRIPPGWGYTF. This rearrangement joins TRBV6-2 or TRBV6-3 to TRBJ1-2; D is uncertain. The V end lost 6 bases, the J end lost 8 bases, and 16 bases lay between the germline ends. CDR3 length: 13 residues. Germline-derived CDR1 and CDR2 are MNHEY and SVGEGT.

The sample holds a few counts of this clonotype. The V and J genes are TRBV6-1 and TRBJ2-3; 9 bases are shared with TRBD2. Germline V gene lookup returns CDR1 MNHNS and CDR2 SASEGT. The V segment lost 2 bases and the J segment 6 bases; nucleotides outside the gene matches: 9. The CDR3 extends over 16 amino acids. In nucleotides, the CDR3 is TGTGCCAGCAGTGAATTTGGCGGGGGGGCCATCGATACGCAGTATTTT. This codes for CASSEFGGGAIDTQYF.

This chain joins TRBV5-5 and TRBJ2-1, with D perhaps TRBD1 (5 bases). The germline CDR1 and CDR2 sequences are SGHKS and YYEKEE (reference sequence). The CDR3 is 13 amino acids. V gave up 0 bases and J gave up 9 bases, with 10 bases separating them. This chain's CDR3 is CASSLDGQGEQFF. CDR3 coding DNA: TGTGCCAGCAGCTTGGACGGTCAGGGTGAGCAGTTCTTC.

This clonotype has a handful of counts. This chain uses TRBV5-1 with TRBJ2-1; D gene unclear. V lost 2 bases, J lost 8 bases, and 14 bases lay in between. CDR3 size: 14 residues. In germline, CDR1 is SGHRS, CDR2 YFSETQ. The CDR3 sequence: CASSFSDPNDEQFF. The CDR3 DNA reads as TGCGCCAGCAGCTTTAGTGACCCCAACGATGAGCAGTTCTTC.

This chain uses TRBV10-3 with TRBJ2-5; 8 bases line up with TRBD1. The CDR3 totals 15 residues. The germline V gene has CDR1 ENHRY and CDR2 SYGVKD. After removal of 0 bases from V and 5 bases from J, the junction contained 5 bases not matched to a gene. The DNA of the CDR3 is TGTGCCATCAGTGAGTCTGGACAGGGTTGGGAGACCCAGTACTTC. Protein sequence: CAISESGQGWETQYF.

The chain combines TRBV7-2 with TRBJ2-1; D may be TRBD1 or TRBD2 (5 bases each). The CDR3 runs 14 residues. CDR1 SGHTA and CDR2 FQGNSA come from the germline V gene. Trimming left V 3 bases short and J 7 bases short, with 13 bases between. CDR3 coding DNA: TGTGCCAGCAGCTTGCACGGTGGGGGTAATGAGCAGTTCTTC. It yields the protein CASSLHGGGNEQFF.

Many counts were recorded for this clonotype. The CDR3 nucleotides read TGCAGCTTCAAGGACAGTTCCTACGAGCAGTACTTC. Translated: CSFKDSSYEQYF. The rearrangement uses TRBV29-1 and TRBJ2-7, with a possible D match to TRBD1 (6 bases). This CDR3 has 12 residues. V was clipped by 8 bases and J by 1 base, with 12 bases between them. Germline V lookup: CDR1 SQVTM, CDR2 ANQGSEA.